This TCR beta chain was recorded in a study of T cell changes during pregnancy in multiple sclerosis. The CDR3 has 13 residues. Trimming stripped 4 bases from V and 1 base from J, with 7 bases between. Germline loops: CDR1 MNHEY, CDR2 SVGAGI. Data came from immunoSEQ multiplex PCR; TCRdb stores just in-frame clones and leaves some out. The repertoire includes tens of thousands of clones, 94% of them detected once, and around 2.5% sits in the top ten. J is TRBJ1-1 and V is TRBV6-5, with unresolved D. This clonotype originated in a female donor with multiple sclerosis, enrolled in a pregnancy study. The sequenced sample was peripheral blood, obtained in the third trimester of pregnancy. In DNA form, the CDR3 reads TGTGCCAGCAGTTTTACGGGGAACACTGAAGCTTTCTTT. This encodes CASSFTGNTEAFF.